What follows are 28 T cell receptor beta chains derived from one specimen sequenced in a study of T cells after yellow fever vaccination. TCRdb recomputed calls from the 5' RACE reads with MiXCR, one row per CDR3 protein. Seen here are some 300,000 distinct CDR3 sequences, approximately 11% observed once, and the top ten hold about 3.3%. The specimen comprised CD4+ T cells sorted from PBMCs, sampled 45 days after the yellow fever booster vaccination. The receptors derive from a man aged 18 to 30 who received the YFV17D yellow fever vaccine.

This clonotype was detected a few times. CDR3 nucleotides: TGCAGTGCTAGCCCCGCGGTACAGGCTTACAATGAGCAGTTCTTC. Protein product: CSASPAVQAYNEQFF. The rearrangement uses TRBV20-1 and TRBJ2-1; maybe TRBD1 (5 bases). This CDR3 is 15 amino acids long. Germline assignment: CDR1 DFQATT and CDR2 SNEGSKA (reference sequence). The V end lost 3 bases, the J end lost 4 bases, and 16 bases lay between the germline ends.

This clonotype occurred a few times. This chain uses TRBV5-6 with TRBJ1-2; no firm D call. The V end was cut by 1 base, the J end by 2 bases, with 9 bases between. The CDR3 is 14 amino acids. From germline, CDR1 is SGHDT and CDR2 YYEEEE. This CDR3 is CASSLYRGNYGYTF. CDR3 DNA sequence: TGTGCCAGCAGCTTGTACCGTGGGAACTATGGCTACACCTTC.

The table lists this clonotype with many counts. CDR3 amino acids: CASSRENTGELFF. The DNA for the CDR3 is TGTGCCAGCAGTCGGGAGAACACCGGGGAGCTGTTTTTT. The chain has TRBV2 and TRBJ2-2, with D perhaps matching TRBD2 (5 bases). Trimming stripped 5 bases from V and 1 base from J, with 5 bases between. The CDR3 is 13 residues long. In germline, CDR1 is SNHLY, CDR2 FYNNEI.

This clonotype occurred a few times. This chain uses TRBV6-6 with TRBJ2-3; 7 nucleotides agree with TRBD1. V shed 6 bases, J shed 2 bases, and the junction held 11 bases outside the gene matches. The CDR3 has 16 amino acids. Germline CDR1 and CDR2: MNHNY and SVGAGI (reference sequence). CDR3 nucleotide sequence: TGTGCCAGCAGCCCAAGATTGGGACAGAACACAGATACGCAGTATTTT. Translated: CASSPRLGQNTDTQYF.

The chain carries TRBV6-5 and TRBJ1-2; 9 nucleotides align to TRBD1. This CDR3 region has 16 residues. The ends lost 5 bases at V and 7 bases at J; junction bases unmatched: 14. Germline V gives CDR1 MNHEY, CDR2 SVGAGI. CDR3 DNA: TGTGCCAGCAGTCCGCCTTGGGGGACAGGGTTTCCTGGCTACACCTTC. Its translation: CASSPPWGTGFPGYTF.

V is TRBV15 and J is TRBJ2-7, with no clear D. CDR1 is LNHNV and CDR2 is YYDKDF in the germline V gene (reference sequence). The V end was cut by 0 bases, the J end by 4 bases, with 7 bases between. The CDR3 consists of 13 residues. CDR3 loop: CATSRDLSYEQYF. The CDR3 bases are TGTGCCACCAGCAGAGATCTAAGTTACGAGCAGTACTTC.

V gene TRBV14 combines with J gene TRBJ1-6, with D tentatively TRBD1 (5 bases). V lost 0 bases, J lost 8 bases, and 14 bases lay in between. Germline V gene lookup returns CDR1 SGHDN and CDR2 FVKESK. The CDR3 sequence is 16 residues long. As DNA, the CDR3 is TGTGCCAGCAGCCAAGATAACCCAGGGCGGTATTCACCCCTCCACTTT. This sequence encodes CASSQDNPGRYSPLHF.

The gene calls are TRBV7-2 and TRBJ2-2; tentatively, D is TRBD1 or TRBD2 (5 bases each). Germline CDR1 reads SGHTA; CDR2 reads FQGNSA. V lost 2 bases and J lost 1, with 11 bases in between. The length of the CDR3 is 16 residues. The CDR3 DNA follows: TGTGCCAGCAGCTTACGGGGCTTACTGAACACCGGGGAGCTGTTTTTT. Its protein is CASSLRGLLNTGELFF.

This chain uses TRBV24-1 with TRBJ1-2; D remains ambiguous. CDR1 is KGHDR and CDR2 is SFDVKD in the germline V gene. The CDR3 is 15 residues long. V lost 1 base and J 4 bases, leaving 12 bases between the germline ends. CDR3: CATSDFHGESYGYTF. DNA of the CDR3: TGTGCCACCAGTGATTTCCACGGGGAGAGCTATGGCTACACCTTC.

This clonotype was observed a few times. The chain joins TRBV20-1 to TRBJ1-4; TRBD1 might be the D (5 bases). Trimming stripped 4 bases from V and 4 bases from J, with 22 bases between. The germline gives CDR1 DFQATT, CDR2 SNEGSKA (reference sequence). The CDR3 loop spans 17 amino acids. The CDR3 bases are TGCAGTGCTATTCCTAGGCTAGGGGAGCGGGGTAATGAAAAACTGTTTTTT. Residues: CSAIPRLGERGNEKLFF.

The sample holds a few counts of this clonotype. The rearrangement joins TRBV5-6 to TRBJ2-7; weak D call: TRBD2 (5 bases). The CDR3 spans 14 residues. Per the germline V gene, CDR1 is SGHDT and CDR2 is YYEEEE. The V and J ends lost 4 bases and 5 bases respectively, with 16 bases between them. Here the CDR3 reads CASSPGGESHEQYF. In DNA, the CDR3 is TGTGCCAGCAGCCCCGGTGGGGAGTCCCACGAGCAGTACTTC.

In this sample, this clonotype turned up a few times. The J gene is TRBJ2-5, the V gene TRBV5-1; D is undetermined. The CDR3 has 14 amino acids. V was clipped by 6 bases and J by 5 bases, with 17 bases between them. The germline V gene encodes CDR1 SGHRS and CDR2 YFSETQ. CDR3 bases: TGCGCCAGCAAAACCCAGGCACTGAGCGAGACCCAGTACTTC. It is translated as CASKTQALSETQYF.

A few counts support this clonotype. This chain links TRBV6-6 with TRBJ1-4, with a weak D call TRBD1 (5 bases). The V gene's germline CDR1 is MNHNY and CDR2 SVGAGI (reference sequence). V lost 0 bases to trimming and J lost 8 bases, with 10 bases between them. The length of the CDR3 is 14 residues. The CDR3 DNA reads as TGTGCCAGCAGTTACTCAGGGGCGGGGGAAAAACTGTTTTTT. Its protein is CASSYSGAGEKLFF.

The chain is built from TRBV5-1 and TRBJ1-6; 10 bases line up with TRBD1. Trimming cost V 0 bases and J 7 bases; bases outside gene matches: 4. The CDR3 length is 16 residues. Per the germline V gene, CDR1 is SGHRS and CDR2 is YFSETQ. Written as DNA, the CDR3 is TGCGCCAGCAGCTTGGCCACGGGACAGGGGAATTCACCCCTCCACTTT. As protein: CASSLATGQGNSPLHF.

This clonotype came up a few times. The rearrangement links TRBV27 to TRBJ1-2; D remains ambiguous. Trimming removed 3 bases at V and 4 bases at J, with 12 bases between. CDR3 size: 14 residues. The germline CDR1 and CDR2 sequences are MNHEY and SMNVEV (reference sequence). CDR3 sequence reads: CASSLKGLRYGYTF. For the CDR3, the DNA is TGTGCCAGCAGTTTGAAGGGCTTGCGCTATGGCTACACCTTC.

The chain employs TRBV25-1 and TRBJ2-3, with D possibly matching TRBD2 (7 bases). The ends were cut back, 3 bases at V and 2 bases at J, with 12 bases in the middle. The CDR3 is made up of 15 amino acids. Germline V gene data show CDR1 as MGHDK and CDR2 as SYGVNS. The CDR3 DNA is TGTGCCAGCAGTGACGGGGGGCAGGTCACAGATACGCAGTATTTT. It translates to CASSDGGQVTDTQYF.

Comments on this clonotype: The junction differs from germline at one of its ends, possibly a read error. The rearrangement uses TRBV6-1 and TRBJ1-4; 7 positions agree with TRBD1. CDR1 and CDR2 from the germline V gene are MNHNS and SASEGT. The CDR3 has 14 amino acids. CDR3 amino acids: CACSPDRETGQLFF. The CDR3 DNA sequence: TGTGCCTGCAGTCCCGACAGGGAAACCGGACAACTGTTTTTT.

V gene TRBV12-3 or TRBV12-4 combines with J gene TRBJ1-5; TRBD1 matches 11 bases. J lost 5 bases, V lost 2 bases, and 5 bases had no gene match. There are 16 residues in the CDR3. The CDR3 region has the DNA TGTGCCAGCAGTTTATCCCGGGACAGGGGGTATCAGCCCCAGCATTTT. This gives the protein CASSLSRDRGYQPQHF.

The gene calls are TRBV25-1 and TRBJ2-2, with a possible D match to TRBD2 (5 bases). Germline V gene lookup returns CDR1 MGHDK and CDR2 SYGVNS. The CDR3 is 16 amino acids. The ends were cut back, 2 bases at V and 4 bases at J, with 14 bases in the middle. CDR3 nucleotides: TGTGCCAGCAGTGAAATCGGGGAAGGAGGCACCGGGGAGCTGTTTTTT. Translating gives CASSEIGEGGTGELFF.

J is TRBJ2-5 and V is TRBV7-2; 7 positions agree with TRBD2. Unmatched junction bases numbered 5, after V lost 5 bases and J lost 5 bases. The CDR3 is made up of 13 amino acids. CDR1 and CDR2 from the germline V gene are SGHTA and FQGNSA. CDR3 DNA: TGTGCCAGCAGCCGTGAGCGGGACGAGACCCAGTACTTC. Translation: CASSRERDETQYF. Together with reference TRBV7-2 and TRBJ2-5, the CDR3 gives the full variable domain: GAGVSQSPSNKVTEKGKDVELRCDPISGHTALYWYRQSLGQGLEFLIYFQGNSAPDKSGLPSDRFSAERTGGSVSTLTIQRTQQEDSAVYLCASSRERDETQYFGPGTRLLVL.

The chain carries TRBV9 and TRBJ2-2, with 10 bases lining up with TRBD2. The CDR3 has 15 amino acids. V lost 2 bases, J lost 4 bases, and 2 bases stayed unmatched. Germline values: CDR1 SGDLS, CDR2 YYNGEE. The CDR3 here is CASSVASGGTGELFF. The CDR3 DNA follows: TGTGCCAGCAGCGTCGCTAGCGGGGGCACCGGGGAGCTGTTTTTT.

This clonotype was observed a few times. The rearrangement joins TRBV10-3 to TRBJ2-7; D tentatively fits TRBD1 or TRBD2 (5 bases each). The germline V gene has CDR1 ENHRY and CDR2 SYGVKD. Trimming removed 6 bases from V and 3 bases from J, with 9 bases in between. The CDR3 contains 12 residues. CDR3 sequence reads: CAISRDGYEQYF. CDR3 DNA sequence: TGTGCCATCAGCCGGGACGGCTACGAGCAGTACTTC.

This clonotype was picked up many times. This chain connects TRBV7-2 to TRBJ1-5; D is ambiguous. The CDR3 spans 14 residues. Germline CDR1 SGHTA, CDR2 FQGNSA. The V end lost 1 base, the J end lost 6 bases, and 10 bases lay between the germline ends. The CDR3 coding sequence is TGTGCCAGCAGCTTAGGCCCCAAGGGTCAGCCCCAGCATTTT. Translation gives CASSLGPKGQPQHF.

This clonotype has a handful of counts. The gene calls are TRBV6-5 and TRBJ2-2; TRBD2 agrees at 7 bases. Unmatched junction bases numbered 5, after V lost 5 bases and J lost 5 bases. From germline, CDR1 is MNHEY and CDR2 SVGAGI. CDR3 length equals 14 residues. DNA for the CDR3: TGTGCCAGCAGTCGGGGAGGGAGGACCGGGGAGCTGTTTTTT. This sequence encodes CASSRGGRTGELFF.

This rearrangement joins TRBV10-3 to TRBJ1-1, with TRBD1 identical over 9 bases. The germline V gene encodes CDR1 ENHRY and CDR2 SYGVKD. The CDR3 consists of 13 residues. V lost 5 bases and J lost 4; bases outside the gene matches: 2. The CDR3 bases are TGTGCCATCAGTACGACAGGGGGCACTGAAGCTTTCTTT. Protein sequence: CAISTTGGTEAFF.

V is TRBV19 and J is TRBJ2-2, with 7 bases matching TRBD2. The CDR3 is 14 amino acids. Germline CDR1 reads LNHDA; CDR2 reads SQIVND (reference sequence). V lost 7 bases, J lost 1 base, and 3 bases stayed unmatched. CDR3 DNA: TGTGCCAGTACCCGCGGGAGGAACACCGGGGAGCTGTTTTTT. Its translation is CASTRGRNTGELFF.

This clonotype has at least ten counts. The chain uses TRBV6-5 and TRBJ1-1; no clear D gene. Germline V gene lookup returns CDR1 MNHEY and CDR2 SVGAGI. The CDR3 extends over 14 amino acids. V shed 2 bases and J shed 5 bases, with 12 bases lying between them. The CDR3 sequence is CASSYRRPGTEAFF. The CDR3 nucleotides read TGTGCCAGCAGTTACCGTCGGCCAGGTACTGAAGCTTTCTTT.

This clonotype has only a few counts. The chain carries TRBV7-2 and TRBJ1-1, with D possibly matching TRBD1 (5 bases). V lost 6 bases to trimming and J lost 7 bases, with 18 bases between them. From germline, CDR1 is SGHTA and CDR2 FQGNSA. The CDR3 contains 14 residues. CDR3 nucleotide sequence: TGTGCCAGCAGTTCCGCTGGGGGGATGATTGAAGCTTTCTTT. Translating gives CASSSAGGMIEAFF.